This entry lists 15 T cell receptor beta chains sequenced from one sample in a study of control samples from healthy donors and cancer patients. Here immunoSEQ multiplex PCR was the method, and the copy in TCRdb shows in-frame clones only, minus some. The data show approximately 100,000 clones, with around nine tenths seen just once and roughly 21% held by the top ten. The specimen was blood. The receptors shown here come from a man under 40 in good health.

The rearrangement links TRBV18 to TRBJ2-7, with D tentatively TRBD1 (6 bases). V was trimmed by 5 bases and J by 4 bases, leaving 9 bases between them. There are 12 residues in the CDR3. Germline V lookup: CDR1 KGHSH, CDR2 LQKENI. The CDR3 reads CASSSGTYEQYV. DNA of the CDR3: TGTGCCAGCTCATCCGGGACATACGAGCAGTACGTC.

V is TRBV27 and J is TRBJ1-2, with D possibly being TRBD1 (5 bases). CDR1 MNHEY and CDR2 SMNVEV come from the germline V gene (reference sequence). This CDR3 contains 14 residues. The V end was cut by 6 bases, the J end by 0 bases, with 11 bases between. The CDR3 sequence is CASRGGGANYGYTF. The DNA for the CDR3 is TGTGCCAGCAGGGGCGGGGGGGCTAACTATGGCTACACCTTC.

The CDR3 spells CASSLARTDTQYF. DNA of the CDR3: TGTGCCAGCAGCTTGGCCCGCACAGATACGCAGTATTTT. The chain is built from TRBV7-9 and TRBJ2-3; D is ambiguous. Per the germline V gene, CDR1 is SEHNR and CDR2 is FQNEAQ (reference sequence). The CDR3 spans 13 residues. V was trimmed by 3 bases and J by 1 base, leaving 5 bases between them. Supplemented by reference TRBV7-9 and TRBJ2-3, the full variable domain reads DTGVSQNPRHKITKRGQNVTFRCDPISEHNRLYWYRQTLGQGPEFLTYFQNEAQLEKSRLLSDRFSAERPKGSFSTLEIQRTEQGDSAMYLCASSLARTDTQYFGPGTRLTVL.

CDR3: CASSDRDLNYGYTF. The CDR3, as DNA: TGTGCCAGCAGCGACAGGGATTTAAACTATGGCTACACCTTC. The rearrangement joins TRBV5-4 to TRBJ1-2; 7 nucleotides match TRBD1. J gave up 2 bases and V 4 bases, and 5 bases lay outside the gene matches. CDR1 and CDR2 from the germline V gene are SGHNT and YYREEE (reference sequence). The CDR3 runs 14 residues.

The chain joins TRBV29-1 to TRBJ1-5, with D perhaps matching TRBD1 (6 bases). V lost 4 bases and J lost 4, with 11 bases in between. Germline-derived CDR1 and CDR2 are SQVTM and ANQGSEA. This CDR3 is built from 13 residues. For the CDR3, the DNA is TGCAGCGTTGGGAACAGGGTAAATCAGCCCCAGCATTTT. Translating gives CSVGNRVNQPQHF.

This clone was seen only once. The V gene is TRBV19, the J gene TRBJ1-1, with D possibly being TRBD1 (6 bases). V gave up 8 bases and J gave up 1 base, with 14 bases separating them. CDR3 length: 14 residues. Per germline, CDR1 LNHDA and CDR2 SQIVND (reference sequence). The CDR3 nucleotides are TGTGCCAGTGGTAAACAGGGAGGGAACACTGAAGCTTTCTTT. Translating it yields CASGKQGGNTEAFF.

The rearrangement joins TRBV2 to TRBJ1-3, with 8 positions matching TRBD1. Germline assignment: CDR1 SNHLY and CDR2 FYNNEI. The CDR3 is made up of 13 amino acids. The V segment lost 7 bases and the J segment 2 bases; nucleotides outside the gene matches: 1. The CDR3 loop is CASTTGAGNTIYF. As DNA, the CDR3 is TGTGCCAGCACGACAGGGGCTGGAAACACCATATATTTT.

The chain recombines TRBV7-2 with TRBJ2-5, with 14 bases aligning to TRBD2. Germline loops: CDR1 SGHTA, CDR2 FQGNSA. With V trimmed by 5 bases and J by 1 base, 3 bases remained unmatched. CDR3 length equals 16 residues. The CDR3 nucleotides are TGTGCCAGCAGCCGGGGACTAGCGGGGGCCCAAGAGACCCAGTACTTC. This sequence encodes CASSRGLAGAQETQYF.

This clone occurred once. The genes are TRBV12-3 or TRBV12-4 and TRBJ1-2; D is ambiguous. This CDR3 contains 12 residues. Trimming removed 6 bases from V and 7 bases from J, with 12 bases in between. The CDR3 loop is CASSREVGGYTF. CDR3 nucleotide sequence: TGTGCCAGCAGCCGGGAAGTTGGTGGCTACACCTTC.

This clone was detected only a few times. The V call is TRBV10-2, the J call TRBJ1-1; no clear D. Trimming took off 0 bases at V and 1 base at J, with 6 bases between the two ends. The CDR3 contains 14 residues. CDR1 is WSHSY and CDR2 is SAAADI in the germline V gene. The chain's CDR3 is CASSESRQNTEAFF. The CDR3 bases are TGCGCCAGCAGTGAGTCTCGACAGAACACTGAAGCTTTCTTT.

The chain is built from TRBV9 and TRBJ2-3, with 7 bases matching TRBD1. The ends lost 0 bases at V and 6 bases at J; junction bases unmatched: 7. CDR3 length: 15 amino acids. Germline V CDR1 and CDR2: SGDLS, YYNGEE. The CDR3, as DNA: TGTGCCAGCAGCGTAGAGCCCCTCAGGGGGGATACGCAGTATTTT. This translates into CASSVEPLRGDTQYF.

The chain recombines TRBV6-5 with TRBJ1-4; D is unresolved. CDR3 length equals 13 residues. CDR1 and CDR2 (germline): MNHEY, SVGAGI. V was shortened by 4 bases and J by 5 bases, with 8 bases between the two germline ends. CDR3 residues: CASSSGENEKLFF. CDR3 DNA: TGTGCCAGCAGTTCCGGGGAAAATGAAAAACTGTTTTTT.

This chain joins TRBV23-1 and TRBJ1-2; D not certain. TRBV23-1 is assigned to the ORF class and has an uncertain function. V was clipped by 3 bases and J by 3 bases, with 11 bases between them. This CDR3 has 14 residues. The CDR3 bases are TGCGCCAGCAGTCATTCGGCGGAAGACTATGGCTACACCTTC. Its translation is CASSHSAEDYGYTF.

The chain is built from TRBV9 and TRBJ2-1; 7 nucleotides line up with TRBD1. With V trimmed by 0 bases and J by 8 bases, 11 bases remained unmatched. Germline V gene lookup returns CDR1 SGDLS and CDR2 YYNGEE. The CDR3 contains 16 residues. The chain's CDR3 is CASSVGSRDRVDEQFF. DNA for the CDR3: TGTGCCAGCAGCGTAGGATCGAGAGACAGGGTGGATGAGCAGTTCTTC.

This rearrangement joins TRBV28 to TRBJ2-7; 8 nucleotides align to TRBD2. V lost 3 bases and J lost 2; bases outside the gene matches: 3. Germline CDR1 is MDHEN and CDR2 is SYDVKM. The CDR3 spans 14 residues. The CDR3 loop reads CASSFRRGAYEQYF. The CDR3 coding sequence is TGTGCCAGCAGTTTCCGGCGGGGGGCCTACGAGCAGTACTTC.